This T cell receptor (beta chain) was recovered during a study of T cell responses to AZD1222 COVID-19 vaccine. TCRdb's copy holds only in-frame clones and misses some; the assay was immunoSEQ multiplex PCR. The sample carries roughly 150,000 clones, 89% recorded once. A word on this clone: Its specificity is unknown.

Overall study results and limits: The donor group comprised mostly white British people and more females; the analysis possibly underestimated clonal diversity. All repertoire sampling was performed exclusively after the peak T cell response.

The receptor comes from an adult in good health. The sample was peripheral blood, taken on day 0 of AZD1222 vaccination.

CDR3: CASSLRWGPYEQYF. CDR3 in DNA: TGTGCCAGCAGCTTAAGGTGGGGTCCCTACGAGCAGTACTTC. The chain recombines TRBV7-8 with TRBJ2-7; D gene ambiguous. From germline, CDR1 is SGHVS and CDR2 FQNEAQ. The CDR3 sequence is 14 residues long. V lost 2 bases to trimming and J lost 2 bases, with 10 bases between them.